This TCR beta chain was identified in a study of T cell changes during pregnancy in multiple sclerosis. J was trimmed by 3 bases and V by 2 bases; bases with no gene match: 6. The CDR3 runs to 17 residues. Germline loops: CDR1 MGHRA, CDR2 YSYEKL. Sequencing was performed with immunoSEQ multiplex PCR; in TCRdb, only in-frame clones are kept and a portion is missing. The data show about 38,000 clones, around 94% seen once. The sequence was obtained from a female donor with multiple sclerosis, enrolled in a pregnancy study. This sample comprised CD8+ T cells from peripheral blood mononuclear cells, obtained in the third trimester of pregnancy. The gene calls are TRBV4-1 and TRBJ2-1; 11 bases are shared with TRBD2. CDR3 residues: CASSQSTSGANYNEQFF. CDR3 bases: TGCGCCAGCAGCCAATCGACTAGCGGGGCTAACTACAATGAGCAGTTCTTC.